A few counts support the clone carrying this T cell receptor (beta chain). As yet, its antigen is unknown. These data belong to a study of cytomegalovirus exposure and HLA in healthy donors. Broader study findings: Several of the most significant clusters appeared, in a later analysis, to be linked to common viral pathogens.

In germline, CDR1 is MDHEN, CDR2 SYDVKM. The ends were cut back, 3 bases at V and 0 bases at J, with 9 bases in the middle. CDR3 length: 15 residues. The PCR was carried out with 60 Vbeta primers and 13 Jbeta primers. Measured with immunoSEQ multiplex PCR; TCRdb has only the in-frame clones, and not every one. The sample holds about 260,000 clones, approximately 70% seen once. The sample consisted of PBMCs. The gene calls are TRBV28 and TRBJ1-3, with D uncertain. The receptor comes from a female donor in good health and CMV-seronegative. The CDR3 nucleotides are TGTGCCAGCAGTTTTGACAAGAGCTCTGGAAACACCATATATTTT. Translating gives CASSFDKSSGNTIYF. Supplemented by reference TRBV28 and TRBJ1-3, the full variable domain reads DVKVTQSSRYLVKRTGEKVFLECVQDMDHENMFWYRQDPGLGLRLIYFSYDVKMKEKGDIPEGYSVSREKKERFSLILESASTNQTSMYLCASSFDKSSGNTIYFGEGSWLTVV.